A selection of T cell receptor beta chains follows, all from one sample in a study of blood T cell repertoires in COVID-19. Assay used: immunoSEQ multiplex PCR; TCRdb lists only in-frame clones, some missing. The data contain roughly 230,000 clones, about 88% of them singletons. Material: peripheral blood. The receptors were sampled from a man aged 40-49 years with acute or convalescent COVID-19. The CDR3 runs from the conserved cysteine through the conserved F or W. A D gene is named only where the DNA matches it firmly. Expanded clones are given a class, and other clones once, few, many or no size at all.

>NA|TRBD1|TRBJ1-2|TRBV6-2/TRBV6-3
CASSSGGQGTLYGYTF
TGTGCCAGCAGTTCCGGCGGACAGGGGACCCTGTATGGCTACACCTTC
>few|NA|TRBJ2-5|TRBV5-8
CASRKTGGRETQYF
TGTGCCAGCCGGAAGACAGGAGGTCGGGAGACCCAGTACTTC
>once|NA|TRBJ1-2|TRBV30
CAWSGNYGYTF
TGTGCCTGGTCAGGGAACTATGGCTACACCTTC
>many|NA|TRBJ1-1|TRBV11-2
CASSLGVTEAFF
TGTGCCAGCAGCTTAGGAGTCACTGAAGCTTTCTTT
>NA|NA|TRBJ1-6|TRBV11-2
CASSLGRESPLHF
TGTGCCAGCAGCTTAGGCCGGGAATCACCCCTCCACTTT
>NA|TRBD2|TRBJ2-7|TRBV2
CASREGERGRDEQYF
TGTGCCAGCAGGGAGGGCGAGCGGGGGAGGGACGAGCAGTACTTC
>NA|TRBD1|TRBJ2-7|TRBV7-9
CASSVEGQGSYEQYF
TGTGCCAGCAGCGTCGAAGGACAGGGGTCCTACGAGCAGTACTTC
>few|NA|TRBJ2-3|TRBV21-1
CSGGPPRDTQYF
TGTTCCGGGGGGCCACCTCGAGATACGCAGTATTTT
>NA|NA|TRBJ2-3|TRBV11-2
CASSLGLGYRTDTQYF
TGTGCCAGCAGCTTAGGACTAGGTTATAGGACAGATACGCAGTATTTT
>few|NA|TRBJ1-2|TRBV5-6
CASSPTGYGYTF
TGTGCCAGCAGCCCGACGGGCTATGGCTACACCTTC